What follows are 20 T cell receptor beta chains derived from one specimen sequenced in a study of OX40 agonist ivuxolimab in advanced cancers. Produced via immunoSEQ multiplex PCR; TCRdb's table is partial and in-frame only. The table shows approximately 45,000 clones, with approximately 86% occurring only once. Specimen: CD4+ or CD8+ T cells sorted from blood, collected in a trial of the OX40 agonist ivuxolimab. The receptor source for this set is an adult with an advanced solid tumor such as melanoma, head and neck, liver or kidney cancer.

The CDR3 DNA follows: TGTGCCAGCAGCTCTCGGACAGACAATGAGCAGTTCTTC. Amino acid sequence: CASSSRTDNEQFF. The chain has TRBV14 and TRBJ2-1; D may be TRBD1 (6 bases). Trimming left V 5 bases short and J 5 bases short, with 10 bases between. Per germline, CDR1 SGHDN and CDR2 FVKESK. The CDR3 runs 13 residues.

In its sample, this clone was seen a few times. This chain joins TRBV2 and TRBJ1-1, with TRBD1 matching 7 bases. V lost 4 bases, J lost 0 bases, and 8 bases stayed unmatched. In germline, CDR1 is SNHLY, CDR2 FYNNEI. CDR3 length equals 16 residues. The CDR3 sequence: CASSGERGLLNTEAFF. CDR3 DNA sequence: TGTGCCAGCAGTGGGGAAAGGGGGCTCCTGAACACTGAAGCTTTCTTT.

This chain connects TRBV5-1 to TRBJ1-2; D unclear. Germline-derived CDR1 and CDR2 are SGHRS and YFSETQ. With 2 bases removed from V and 1 base from J, the gap between germline ends came to 9 bases. The CDR3 loop spans 14 amino acids. CDR3 DNA: TGCGCCAGCAGCTTACTACCACTTAACTATGGCTACACCTTC. Protein sequence: CASSLLPLNYGYTF.

The chain uses TRBV21-1 and TRBJ1-5. TRBV21-1 is assigned pseudogene status. The CDR3 loop spans 16 amino acids. The chain's CDR3 is CASSKGGPISNQPQHF. The CDR3 bases are TGTGCCAGCAGCAAAGGGGGACCGATTAGCAATCAGCCCCAGCATTTT.

This chain connects TRBV13 to TRBJ1-2, with 9 bases fitting TRBD1. The CDR3 covers 13 residues. Germline V gene data show CDR1 as PRHDT and CDR2 as FYEKMQ (reference sequence). Trimming cost V 5 bases and J 6 bases; bases outside gene matches: 4. The CDR3 sequence: CASSLGQGNGYTF. The DNA for the CDR3 is TGTGCCAGCAGCCTGGGACAGGGTAATGGCTACACCTTC.

V and J are TRBV28 and TRBJ2-7; 9 bases map to TRBD1. Germline V lookup: CDR1 MDHEN, CDR2 SYDVKM. J lost 3 bases, V lost 0 bases, and 0 bases had no gene match. There are 14 residues in the CDR3. DNA of the CDR3: TGTGCCAGCAGTTTATGGGGACAGGGCTACGAGCAGTACGTC. It specifies CASSLWGQGYEQYV.

The V and J genes are TRBV2 and TRBJ1-1; no clear D gene. V lost 3 bases to trimming and J lost 11 bases, with 16 bases between them. Germline lookup yields CDR1 SNHLY and CDR2 FYNNEI. The CDR3 sequence is 13 residues long. This CDR3 is CASSDLPANAAFF. The CDR3 bases are TGTGCCAGCAGTGATTTACCAGCCAATGCGGCTTTCTTT.

Concerning this clone: Additional DNA sequences in this sample encode the identical CDR3. The genes are TRBV9 and TRBJ2-7; 7 bases fit TRBD1. Per germline, CDR1 SGDLS and CDR2 YYNGEE. The CDR3 contains 15 residues. J gave up 4 bases and V 0 bases, and 7 bases lay outside the gene matches. CDR3 sequence reads: CASSVDPDRAYEQYF. The CDR3 nucleotides are TGTGCCAGCAGCGTAGACCCCGACAGGGCTTACGAGCAGTACTTC.

CDR3 amino acids: CASSLTGGADEQYF. The DNA of the CDR3 is TGTGCCAGCAGTCTGACAGGGGGCGCGGACGAGCAGTACTTC. The chain links TRBV6-6 to TRBJ2-7, with 10 bases lining up with TRBD1. Germline CDR1 is MNHNY and CDR2 is SVGAGI (reference sequence). CDR3 size: 14 residues. Germline trimming cut 5 bases from V and 5 bases from J; bases unmatched to any gene: 6.

The chain links TRBV13 to TRBJ2-2; no firm D call. Germline-derived CDR1 and CDR2 are PRHDT and FYEKMQ (reference sequence). The length of the CDR3 is 13 residues. Trimming removed 6 bases at V and 1 base at J, with 6 bases between. The CDR3 protein is CASREGNTGELFF. The CDR3 nucleotides read TGTGCCAGCAGAGAAGGGAACACCGGGGAGCTGTTTTTT.

This chain uses TRBV28 with TRBJ2-3; D not resolved. Germline assignment: CDR1 MDHEN and CDR2 SYDVKM. The CDR3 loop spans 11 amino acids. The V and J ends lost 8 bases and 1 base respectively, with 4 bases between them. CDR3 bases: TGTGCCAGCCGGGGCACAGATACGCAGTATTTT. Protein product: CASRGTDTQYF.

The chain joins TRBV4-3 to TRBJ1-1, with 7 bases aligning to TRBD1. V trimming: 4 bases; J trimming: 7 bases; junction bases outside the gene matches: 3. CDR1 is LGHNA, CDR2 YSLEER, per germline. The CDR3 runs to 12 residues. The DNA for the CDR3 is TGCGCCAGCAGCCCTGACAGGGTTGAAGCTTTCTTT. Amino acid sequence: CASSPDRVEAFF.

The rearrangement uses TRBV20-1 and TRBJ2-2; D is unresolved. V dropped 6 bases and J dropped 4 bases, with 6 bases sitting between them. CDR1 is DFQATT, CDR2 SNEGSKA, per germline (reference sequence). The CDR3 sequence is 11 residues long. CDR3 sequence: CSAVGTGELFF. In nucleotides, the CDR3 is TGCAGTGCCGTCGGCACCGGGGAGCTGTTTTTT.

The chain couples TRBV12-2 to TRBJ2-7; the DNA was not used to check the table's D call, TRBD2. TRBV12-2 is termed a pseudogene. CDR3 length: 13 amino acids. Here the CDR3 reads CASRLRSIYEQYF. CDR3 bases: TGTGCAAGTCGCTTACGGTCCATTTACGAGCAGTACTTC.

This rearrangement joins TRBV6-4 to TRBJ2-1; D is undetermined. Germline-derived CDR1 and CDR2 are MRHNA and SNTAGT. The length of the CDR3 is 14 residues. Trimming cost V 8 bases and J 6 bases, with 17 bases left between them. The CDR3 DNA follows: TGTGCCAGCTCACACGGCCTATCGGGCAATGAGCAGTTCTTC. As protein: CASSHGLSGNEQFF.

The gene calls are TRBV5-5 and TRBJ2-3; 7 bases agree with TRBD1. V was clipped by 4 bases and J by 2 bases; unmatched bases: 10. This CDR3 is 16 amino acids long. Germline CDR1 SGHKS, CDR2 YYEKEE (reference sequence). This CDR3 reads CASSQSDRRHTDTQYF. Written as DNA, the CDR3 is TGTGCCAGCAGCCAATCGGACAGGAGACACACAGATACGCAGTATTTT. The full variable domain, its missing parts supplied by reference TRBV5-5 and TRBJ2-3, is DAGVTQSPTHLIKTRGQQVTLRCSPISGHKSVSWYQQVLGQGPQFIFQYYEKEERGRGNFPDRFSARQFPNYSSELNVNALLLGDSALYLCASSQSDRRHTDTQYFGPGTRLTVL.

CDR3 nucleotides: TGTGCCAGCAGTCGGATCAACACTGAAGCTTTCTTT. Translated: CASSRINTEAFF. The chain has TRBV27 and TRBJ1-1, with unresolved D. V lost 5 bases and J lost 2, with 6 bases in between. Germline CDR1 and CDR2: MNHEY and SMNVEV (reference sequence). The CDR3 spans 12 residues.

V gene TRBV5-1 combines with J gene TRBJ1-2, with D unresolved. This CDR3 contains 15 residues. The ends were cut back, 4 bases at V and 5 bases at J, with 18 bases in the middle. Per germline, CDR1 SGHRS and CDR2 YFSETQ. The CDR3 spells CASSPTRTVDYGYTF. The DNA for the CDR3 is TGCGCCAGCAGCCCTACCCGGACCGTTGATTATGGCTACACCTTC.

The chain recombines TRBV5-1 with TRBJ1-1, with 9 nucleotides matching TRBD1. The V gene's germline CDR1 is SGHRS and CDR2 YFSETQ. The CDR3 is 14 residues long. Trimming removed 4 bases from V and 5 bases from J; junction bases left unmatched: 6. The chain's CDR3 is CASSGDRDTTEAFF. Written as DNA, the CDR3 is TGCGCCAGCAGCGGGGACAGGGATACTACTGAAGCTTTCTTT.

The rearrangement links TRBV10-2 to TRBJ1-1, with 9 bases that match TRBD1. The CDR3 length is 16 residues. Germline CDR1 is WSHSY and CDR2 is SAAADI. The ends lost 6 bases at V and 1 base at J; junction bases unmatched: 9. The CDR3 DNA sequence: TGCGCCAGCAGACTGACAGGGGGGATTCAGAACACTGAAGCTTTCTTT. Protein sequence: CASRLTGGIQNTEAFF.